This T cell receptor (beta chain) was captured by sequencing in a study of blood T cell repertoires in COVID-19. Across the study: T cells, B-cell-depleted T cells, or PBMCs supplied cDNA or gDNA.

Germline lookup yields CDR1 MNHEY and CDR2 SVGAGI. This CDR3 contains 13 residues. The V and J ends lost 6 bases and 6 bases respectively, with 12 bases between them. The data were produced by immunoSEQ multiplex PCR, yet TCRdb's version contains in-frame clones alone and is incomplete. Of about 180,000 clones in the sample, around 83% are singletons; the top ten hold over 1.5%. This chain links TRBV6-5 with TRBJ1-5, with D possibly TRBD1 on 6 matching bases. This receptor was taken from a human donor in a cohort sampled during active COVID-19. Sequencing used peripheral blood. The CDR3 protein is CASRAQGSQPQHF. CDR3 nucleotide sequence: TGTGCCAGCAGAGCACAGGGAAGTCAGCCCCAGCATTTT.